The 4 T cell receptor beta chains below come from one sample, sequenced in a study of blood T cell repertoires in COVID-19. Measured with immunoSEQ multiplex PCR; TCRdb has only the in-frame clones, and not every one. This sample has over 100,000 clones; around 80% occur once, and the top ten carry 0.65% to 0.9%. Sequencing was performed on peripheral blood. These TCRs come from a woman in her 70s with acute or convalescent COVID-19.

This clone was observed once. J is TRBJ1-4 and V is TRBV19; 11 bases are shared with TRBD1. Germline CDR1 and CDR2: LNHDA and SQIVND (reference sequence). There are 16 residues in the CDR3. V trimming: 6 bases; J trimming: 7 bases; junction bases outside the gene matches: 10. CDR3 in DNA: TGTGCCAGTAGCACAGGAGGACAGGGGGCTCGTGAAAAACTGTTTTTT. Translation: CASSTGGQGAREKLFF. Filled out from reference TRBV19 and TRBJ1-4, the complete variable domain reads DGGITQSPKYLFRKEGQNVTLSCEQNLNHDAMYWYRQDPGQGLRLIYYSQIVNDFQKGDIAEGYSVSREKKESFPLTVTSAQKNPTAFYLCASSTGGQGAREKLFFGSGTQLSVL.

This chain links TRBV2 with TRBJ2-1; 12 nucleotides line up with TRBD2. This CDR3 is 15 amino acids long. The J segment lost 7 bases and the V segment lost 6 bases, leaving 7 bases of the junction unmatched. Germline values: CDR1 SNHLY, CDR2 FYNNEI. This CDR3 is CASSRLAGVPNEQFF. The CDR3 DNA reads TGTGCCAGCAGCCGACTAGCGGGGGTCCCAAATGAGCAGTTCTTC.

V gene TRBV5-8 combines with J gene TRBJ1-5; no reliable D call. This CDR3 is built from 12 residues. Trimming stripped 4 bases from V and 4 bases from J, with 6 bases between. Germline values: CDR1 SGHTS, CDR2 YDEGEE. CDR3 sequence: CASSLNNQPQHF. Written as DNA, the CDR3 is TGTGCCAGCAGCCTTAATAATCAGCCCCAGCATTTT.

A few counts support this clone. This chain links TRBV5-5 with TRBJ1-1; possibly TRBD1 for D (5 bases). The V gene lost 4 bases and the J gene lost 0 bases, with 16 bases spanning the gap. CDR3 length: 16 residues. In germline, CDR1 is SGHKS, CDR2 YYEKEE (reference sequence). CDR3 nucleotides: TGTGCCAGCAGCGGGGGGGAGTTTTCTTTGAACACTGAAGCTTTCTTT. This gives the protein CASSGGEFSLNTEAFF. Looking up the rest from reference TRBV5-5 and TRBJ1-1 gives the full variable domain: DAGVTQSPTHLIKTRGQQVTLRCSPISGHKSVSWYQQVLGQGPQFIFQYYEKEERGRGNFPDRFSARQFPNYSSELNVNALLLGDSALYLCASSGGEFSLNTEAFFGQGTRLTVV.